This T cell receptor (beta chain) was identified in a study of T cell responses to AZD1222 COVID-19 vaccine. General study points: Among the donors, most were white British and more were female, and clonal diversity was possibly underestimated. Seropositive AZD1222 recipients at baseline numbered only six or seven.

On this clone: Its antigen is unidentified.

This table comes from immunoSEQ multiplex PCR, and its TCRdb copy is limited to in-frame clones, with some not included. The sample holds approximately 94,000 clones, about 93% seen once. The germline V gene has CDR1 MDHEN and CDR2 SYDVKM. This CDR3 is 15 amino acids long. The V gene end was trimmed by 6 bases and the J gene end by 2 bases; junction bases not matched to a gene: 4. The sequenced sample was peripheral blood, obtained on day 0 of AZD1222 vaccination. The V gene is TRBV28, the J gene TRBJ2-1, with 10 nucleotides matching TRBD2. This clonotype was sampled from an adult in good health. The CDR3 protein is CASRPSGRAYNEQFF. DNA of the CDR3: TGTGCCAGCAGACCAAGCGGGAGGGCCTACAATGAGCAGTTCTTC.